These 13 T cell receptor beta chains were sequenced from one sample in a study of shared clonotypes between healthy human individuals. Sequencing was performed with immunoSEQ multiplex PCR; in TCRdb, only in-frame clones are kept and a portion is missing. Among 2 million to 2.5 million clones listed, 85% to 95% were seen once. CD8 cells regarded as naive lacked CD45RO, were positively chosen for CCR7, and omitted terminally differentiated effector memory CD45RA+ cells. Material for sequencing was naive CD8+ T cells from PBMCs. These receptors were taken from a man between 18 and 29 years old in good health. Some clones in this sample may be carry-over from other donors' samples.

This chain links TRBV5-4 with TRBJ1-1, with 9 bases matching TRBD1. Germline trimming cut 2 bases from V and 2 bases from J; bases unmatched to any gene: 10. Germline lookup yields CDR1 SGHNT and CDR2 YYREEE (reference sequence). This CDR3 spans 17 amino acids. The CDR3 spells CASSFGTGYGVNTEAFF. DNA of the CDR3: TGTGCCAGCAGCTTCGGGACAGGGTACGGGGTCAACACTGAAGCTTTCTTT.

This clone has only one observation. The chain is built from TRBV4-1 and TRBJ2-1; 9 bases are a match to TRBD1. The CDR3 sequence is 17 residues long. Unmatched junction bases numbered 14, after V lost 2 bases and J lost 9 bases. From germline, CDR1 is MGHRA and CDR2 YSYEKL. CDR3 sequence (DNA): TGCGCCAGCAGCCAAACTCCCGGGACAGGGATACGCGGTGAGCAGTTCTTC. This translates into CASSQTPGTGIRGEQFF.

The chain recombines TRBV2 with TRBJ2-1, with TRBD2 matching 7 bases. CDR1 SNHLY and CDR2 FYNNEI come from the germline V gene. This CDR3 has 16 amino acids. J gave up 1 base and V 1 base, and 4 bases lay outside the gene matches. Written as DNA, the CDR3 is TGTGCCAGCAGTGAAGGAGGGAGGGCGTCCTACAATGAGCAGTTCTTC. Translating gives CASSEGGRASYNEQFF. Using reference TRBV2 and TRBJ2-1 for the parts outside the CDR3, the full variable domain is EPEVTQTPSHQVTQMGQEVILRCVPISNHLYFYWYRQILGQKVEFLVSFYNNEISEKSEIFDDQFSVERPDGSNFTLKIRSTKLEDSAMYFCASSEGGRASYNEQFFGPGTRLTVL.

The CDR3 DNA follows: TGTGCCAGCAGCACCAGCGGGGGCAATGAGCAGTTCTTC. It yields the protein CASSTSGGNEQFF. The chain is built from TRBV7-3 and TRBJ2-1, with TRBD2 matching 8 bases. Germline-derived CDR1 and CDR2 are SGHTA and FQGTGA. Trimming removed 5 bases from V and 6 bases from J; junction bases left unmatched: 3. The CDR3 loop spans 13 amino acids.

This chain links TRBV30 with TRBJ1-1; 8 bases align to TRBD1. The CDR3 sequence is 14 residues long. The V and J ends lost 2 bases and 2 bases, in that order; junction bases with no gene match: 4. CDR1 and CDR2 (germline): GTSNPN, SVGIG (reference sequence). CDR3 loop: CAWSSRGRNTEAFF. The CDR3, as DNA: TGTGCCTGGAGTAGCAGGGGGCGAAACACTGAAGCTTTCTTT. Complete variable domain (other parts from reference TRBV30 and TRBJ1-1): SQTIHQWPATLVQPVGSPLSLECTVEGTSNPNLYWYRQAAGRGLQLLFYSVGIGQISSEVPQNLSASRPQDRQFILSSKKLLLSDSGFYLCAWSSRGRNTEAFFGQGTRLTVV.

J is TRBJ2-7 and V is TRBV5-6; 9 bases are shared with TRBD1. Germline CDR1 and CDR2: SGHDT and YYEEEE. V was clipped by 7 bases and J by 3 bases; unmatched bases: 5. The CDR3 runs to 13 residues. CDR3 coding DNA: TGTGCCAGCGGCTGGGGACAGGGCTACGAGCAGTACTTC. Residues: CASGWGQGYEQYF.

This clone was counted a single time. The chain has TRBV6-5 and TRBJ2-1; maybe TRBD1 (6 bases). The V gene's germline CDR1 is MNHEY and CDR2 SVGAGI. V lost 2 bases, J lost 5 bases, and 7 bases lay in between. There are 13 residues in the CDR3. The CDR3 loop reads CASSYTGNNEQFF. The CDR3 nucleotides read TGTGCCAGCAGTTACACAGGGAACAATGAGCAGTTCTTC.

The chain links TRBV6-5 to TRBJ2-2, with no clear D. The CDR3 runs 15 residues. V lost 0 bases and J 7 bases, leaving 12 bases between the germline ends. The germline gives CDR1 MNHEY, CDR2 SVGAGI. The CDR3 coding sequence is TGTGCCAGCAGTTACTCTTCTACTATTGACGGGGAGCTGTTTTTT. This codes for CASSYSSTIDGELFF.

The V and J genes are TRBV28 and TRBJ2-1; no reliable D call. Trimming removed 7 bases at V and 4 bases at J, with 17 bases between. The CDR3 length is 15 residues. The germline V gene encodes CDR1 MDHEN and CDR2 SYDVKM. Written as DNA, the CDR3 is TGTGCCAGCACCGATTCGGGCGGAAGTTACAATGAGCAGTTCTTC. This gives the protein CASTDSGGSYNEQFF. The variable domain in full, completed from reference TRBV28 and TRBJ2-1, reads DVKVTQSSRYLVKRTGEKVFLECVQDMDHENMFWYRQDPGLGLRLIYFSYDVKMKEKGDIPEGYSVSREKKERFSLILESASTNQTSMYLCASTDSGGSYNEQFFGPGTRLTVL.

The chain joins TRBV28 to TRBJ1-4; 8 positions agree with TRBD1. V was pared by 6 bases and J by 7 bases, with 10 bases of the junction left unmatched. Germline CDR1 MDHEN, CDR2 SYDVKM. CDR3 length: 15 residues. In nucleotides, the CDR3 is TGTGCCAGCAGCGACAGGGGTGGGAGCGGTGAAAAACTGTTTTTT. Amino acids: CASSDRGGSGEKLFF.

This clone was recorded once. The chain links TRBV28 to TRBJ2-7; D is uncertain. Trimming took 6 bases from V and 7 from J, leaving 10 bases between them. Germline-derived CDR1 and CDR2 are MDHEN and SYDVKM. The CDR3 has 11 amino acids. CDR3 sequence (DNA): TGTGCCAGCAGCTCGAATATGGAGCAGTACTTC. As protein: CASSSNMEQYF.

The rearrangement links TRBV13 to TRBJ2-2; D gene ambiguous. Trimming shortened V by 3 bases and J by 9 bases, and 8 bases separated the two germline ends. This CDR3 spans 12 amino acids. Looked up from germline, CDR1 is PRHDT and CDR2 is FYEKMQ (reference sequence). CDR3 residues: CASSFEIRELFF. The CDR3 DNA reads as TGTGCCAGCAGCTTTGAGATCCGGGAGCTGTTTTTT.

The chain employs TRBV5-3 and TRBJ2-3, with D perhaps being TRBD1 or TRBD2 (5 bases each). TRBV5-3 is an ORF; its function is uncertain. The CDR3 spans 16 residues. The ends were cut back, 0 bases at V and 7 bases at J, with 18 bases in the middle. The CDR3 loop reads CARSLDYQGVGNTQYF. CDR3 nucleotides: TGTGCCAGAAGCTTGGATTACCAGGGAGTGGGGAATACGCAGTATTTT.